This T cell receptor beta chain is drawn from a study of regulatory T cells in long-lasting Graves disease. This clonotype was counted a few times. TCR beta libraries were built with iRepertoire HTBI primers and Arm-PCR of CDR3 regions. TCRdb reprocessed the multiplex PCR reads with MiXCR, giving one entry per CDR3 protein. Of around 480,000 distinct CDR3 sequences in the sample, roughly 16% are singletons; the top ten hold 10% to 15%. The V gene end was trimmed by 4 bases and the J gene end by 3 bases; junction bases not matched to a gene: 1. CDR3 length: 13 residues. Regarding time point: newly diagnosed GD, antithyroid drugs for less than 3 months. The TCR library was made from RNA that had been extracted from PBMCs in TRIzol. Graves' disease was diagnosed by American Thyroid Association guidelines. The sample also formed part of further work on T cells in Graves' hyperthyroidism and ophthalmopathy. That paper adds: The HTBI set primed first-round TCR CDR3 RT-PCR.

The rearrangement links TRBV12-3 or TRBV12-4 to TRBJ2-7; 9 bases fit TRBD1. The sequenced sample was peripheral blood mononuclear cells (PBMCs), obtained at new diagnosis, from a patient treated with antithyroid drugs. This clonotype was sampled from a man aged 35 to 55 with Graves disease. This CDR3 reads CASSWDRVYEQYF. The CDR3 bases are TGTGCCAGCAGTTGGGACAGGGTCTACGAGCAGTACTTC.